The next 14 T cell receptor beta chains were all read from a single sample in a study of CD8 T cells in Susac syndrome. Random hexamers were used to reverse transcribe the RNA input (roughly 0.5 to 1 ug). TCRdb redid the calling of the immunoSEQ multiplex PCR reads with MiXCR, one entry per CDR3 protein. The sample consists of some 80,000 distinct CDR3 sequences, about 93% of them appearing once. The sample was CD8+ T cells from PBMCs. Receptors were obtained from a human donor in good health.

The chain links TRBV20-1 to TRBJ1-5, with TRBD1 matching 8 bases. CDR3 size: 14 residues. V shed 8 bases, J shed 7 bases, and the junction held 13 bases outside the gene matches. Germline loops: CDR1 DFQATT, CDR2 SNEGSKA (reference sequence). CDR3: CSSRPGQVGQPQHF. The CDR3 coding sequence is TGCAGTAGCAGGCCGGGACAGGTGGGACAGCCCCAGCATTTT.

V gene TRBV3-1 combines with J gene TRBJ2-1; either TRBD1 or TRBD2 may fit D (5 bases each). Trimming removed 1 base at V and 4 bases at J, with 8 bases between. This CDR3 spans 14 amino acids. Germline assignment: CDR1 LGHDT and CDR2 YNNKEL (reference sequence). As DNA, the CDR3 is TGTGCCAGCAGCCAAGGGGACGTGTACAATGAGCAGTTCTTC. Translating it yields CASSQGDVYNEQFF.

CDR3 protein: CASSWTGETQYF. The CDR3 DNA follows: TGCGCCAGCAGCTGGACAGGAGAGACCCAGTACTTC. The chain links TRBV5-1 to TRBJ2-5; 7 positions agree with TRBD1. Trimming took 3 bases from V and 4 from J; bases not matched to a gene: 0. The CDR3 has 12 amino acids. CDR1 and CDR2 (germline): SGHRS, YFSETQ.

The chain uses TRBV29-1 and TRBJ1-2; 7 bases fit TRBD1. CDR1 and CDR2 (germline): SQVTM, ANQGSEA. Trimming removed 4 bases from V and 0 bases from J; junction bases left unmatched: 8. The CDR3 spans 15 residues. CDR3 amino acids: CSVVRVTGTNYGYTF. CDR3 nucleotides: TGCAGCGTTGTACGTGTGACAGGGACTAACTATGGCTACACCTTC.

The J gene is TRBJ2-7, the V gene TRBV9; the D gene is possibly TRBD2 (5 bases). This CDR3 region has 12 residues. From germline, CDR1 is SGDLS and CDR2 YYNGEE. The ends were cut back, 3 bases at V and 10 bases at J, with 14 bases in the middle. The CDR3 region has the DNA TGTGCCAGCAGCGAACGGGATTCCCAACAGTACTTC. Translated: CASSERDSQQYF.

The chain uses TRBV28 and TRBJ2-1; D gene uncertain. The germline V and J ends were trimmed by 5 bases and 4 bases, with 12 bases remaining between them. The CDR3 runs 14 residues. The V gene's germline CDR1 is MDHEN and CDR2 SYDVKM. CDR3 nucleotides: TGTGCCAGCAGTCCTCTTTACGGTTACAATGAGCAGTTCTTC. This codes for CASSPLYGYNEQFF.

This clonotype occurred once. The chain joins TRBV5-1 to TRBJ1-1; D remains unclear. Germline CDR1 and CDR2: SGHRS and YFSETQ. The CDR3 extends over 13 amino acids. V dropped 4 bases and J dropped 1 base, with 8 bases sitting between them. The CDR3 region has the DNA TGCGCCAGCAGCCACACAGAGAACACTGAAGCTTTCTTT. Amino acid sequence: CASSHTENTEAFF.

The chain links TRBV29-1 to TRBJ2-7, with D perhaps TRBD1 (5 bases). The CDR3 extends over 14 amino acids. Trimming stripped 4 bases from V and 5 bases from J, with 18 bases between. In germline, CDR1 is SQVTM, CDR2 ANQGSEA. This CDR3 reads CSVAPVGLRDEQYF. DNA for the CDR3: TGCAGCGTTGCCCCTGTGGGGCTGCGCGACGAGCAGTACTTC.

The chain uses TRBV27 and TRBJ2-2, with D uncertain. CDR1 and CDR2 from the germline V gene are MNHEY and SMNVEV (reference sequence). The CDR3 has 16 amino acids. With 6 bases removed from V and 1 base from J, the gap between germline ends came to 15 bases. CDR3 region: CASSRLLDGNTGELFF. In DNA, the CDR3 is TGTGCCAGCAGCAGACTCCTGGACGGGAACACCGGGGAGCTGTTTTTT.

V gene TRBV28 combines with J gene TRBJ1-2; D is unclear. Looked up from germline, CDR1 is MDHEN and CDR2 is SYDVKM. This CDR3 is 11 amino acids long. With 3 bases removed from V and 6 bases from J, the gap between germline ends came to 5 bases. The CDR3 coding sequence is TGTGCCAGCAGTTTGGAAGATGGCTACACCTTC. The encoded protein is CASSLEDGYTF.

This chain links TRBV7-9 with TRBJ2-1, with 8 positions matching TRBD2. The germline CDR1 and CDR2 sequences are SEHNR and FQNEAQ (reference sequence). Unmatched junction bases numbered 15, after V lost 2 bases and J lost 3 bases. The CDR3 runs to 19 residues. CDR3 loop: CASSLIAASGSFRYNEQFF. The CDR3 coding sequence is TGTGCCAGCAGCTTAATCGCAGCCAGCGGGAGTTTTCGCTACAATGAGCAGTTCTTC. Full variable domain (missing parts from reference TRBV7-9 and TRBJ2-1): DTGVSQNPRHKITKRGQNVTFRCDPISEHNRLYWYRQTLGQGPEFLTYFQNEAQLEKSRLLSDRFSAERPKGSFSTLEIQRTEQGDSAMYLCASSLIAASGSFRYNEQFFGPGTRLTVL.

V is TRBV7-6 and J is TRBJ2-5; D is undetermined. V was clipped by 0 bases and J by 4 bases, with 15 bases between them. Germline V gene sequence: CDR1 SGHVS, CDR2 FNYEAQ. The CDR3 totals 16 residues. The CDR3 region is CASSLAHRQLGETQYF. Written as DNA, the CDR3 is TGTGCCAGCAGCTTAGCGCATAGGCAGCTCGGAGAGACCCAGTACTTC.

This chain uses TRBV6-5 with TRBJ2-1, with D perhaps TRBD2 (6 bases). The CDR3 has 15 residues. The V gene's germline CDR1 is MNHEY and CDR2 SVGAGI. Between the trimmed V and J ends, which lost 6 bases and 3 bases, there was a span of 15 bases. The CDR3: CASSPSSDHYNEQFF. CDR3 nucleotides: TGTGCCAGCAGCCCATCTAGCGACCACTACAATGAGCAGTTCTTC.

This chain's CDR3 is CASSLGQGPPGELFF. In DNA form, the CDR3 reads TGTGCCAGCAGCTTAGGACAGGGCCCACCCGGGGAGCTGTTTTTT. The chain uses TRBV7-6 and TRBJ2-2; 7 bases are shared with TRBD1. The CDR3 is made up of 15 amino acids. CDR1 SGHVS and CDR2 FNYEAQ come from the germline V gene. Trimming took 1 base from V and 6 from J; bases not matched to a gene: 5.